The rows below give T cell receptor beta chains drawn from one sample of a study of cytomegalovirus exposure and HLA in healthy donors. Using immunoSEQ multiplex PCR, the repertoire was profiled, and TCRdb retains in-frame clones only, with some absent. The repertoire holds 110,000 to 150,000 clones, with 94% as singletons. Sequenced sample: PBMCs. These TCRs come from a man aged 18-30 years in good health and CMV-seropositive. CDR3s include the opening cysteine and the closing phenylalanine or tryptophan. A D gene is named only where the DNA matches it firmly. Not every row has a clone size; where given, it reads once, few, many or a size class.

j_call: TRBJ1-4; cdr3_length: 14; v_call: TRBV14; clone_size: -; d_call: -; cdr3_nt: TGTGCCAGCAGCCTTGGGCCTCTGGCCGAAAAACTGTTTTTT; cdr3_aa: CASSLGPLAEKLFF
j_call: TRBJ1-3; cdr3_length: 14; v_call: TRBV11-2; clone_size: -; d_call: TRBD1; cdr3_nt: TGTGCCAGCAGCTCAACAGGGGCCGGAAACACCATATATTTT; cdr3_aa: CASSSTGAGNTIYF
j_call: TRBJ1-3; cdr3_length: 13; v_call: TRBV28; clone_size: -; d_call: -; cdr3_nt: TGTGCCACCATAAGGGACACTGGAAACACCATATATTTT; cdr3_aa: CATIRDTGNTIYF
j_call: TRBJ2-5; cdr3_length: 13; v_call: TRBV11-3; clone_size: -; d_call: -; cdr3_nt: TGTGCCAGCAGCCGGGGGGCCGAGGAGACCCAGTACTTC; cdr3_aa: CASSRGAEETQYF
j_call: TRBJ1-1; cdr3_length: 15; v_call: TRBV27; clone_size: -; d_call: -; cdr3_nt: TGTGCCAGCAGTTTCGTGGCTGCCAGGAACACTGAAGCTTTCTTT; cdr3_aa: CASSFVAARNTEAFF
j_call: TRBJ2-2; cdr3_length: 17; v_call: TRBV7-6; clone_size: -; d_call: TRBD2; cdr3_nt: TGTGCCAGCAGCCCGGGACTAGCGGGCGGTGACACCGGGGAGCTGTTTTTT; cdr3_aa: CASSPGLAGGDTGELFF
j_call: TRBJ2-1; cdr3_length: 15; v_call: TRBV27; clone_size: -; d_call: TRBD2; cdr3_nt: TGTGCCAGCGGCTCCGGGGCTTTAGCGGGAAATGAGCAGTTCTTC; cdr3_aa: CASGSGALAGNEQFF
j_call: TRBJ2-3; cdr3_length: 16; v_call: TRBV5-8; clone_size: -; d_call: TRBD1; cdr3_nt: TGTGCCAGCACTCCCCGGGACAGGGGGCTTGAAGATACGCAGTATTTT; cdr3_aa: CASTPRDRGLEDTQYF
j_call: TRBJ1-2; cdr3_length: 15; v_call: TRBV5-4; clone_size: -; d_call: -; cdr3_nt: TGTGCCAGCAGCCCCAATGAAGACGGCCGGGGAGGCTACACCTTC; cdr3_aa: CASSPNEDGRGGYTF
j_call: TRBJ1-4; cdr3_length: 12; v_call: TRBV11-2; clone_size: -; d_call: -; cdr3_nt: TGTGCCAGCAGCTTGGGCGTTGAAAAACTGTTTTTT; cdr3_aa: CASSLGVEKLFF
j_call: TRBJ2-7; cdr3_length: 12; v_call: TRBV27; clone_size: -; d_call: -; cdr3_nt: TGTGCCAGCGCCGGAGGTTTGTACGAGCAGTACTTC; cdr3_aa: CASAGGLYEQYF
j_call: TRBJ2-6; cdr3_length: 18; v_call: TRBV28; clone_size: -; d_call: TRBD1; cdr3_nt: TGTGCCAGCAGTTTATTCGGCGACAGGGGGACTGGGGCCAACGTCCTGACTTTC; cdr3_aa: CASSLFGDRGTGANVLTF
j_call: TRBJ2-1; cdr3_length: 15; v_call: TRBV11-3; clone_size: once; d_call: TRBD2; cdr3_nt: TGTGCCAGCAGCTATCTAGCGGGAGGCTACAATGAGCAGTTCTTC; cdr3_aa: CASSYLAGGYNEQFF
j_call: TRBJ1-5; cdr3_length: 15; v_call: TRBV2; clone_size: once; d_call: TRBD1; cdr3_nt: TGTGCCAGCAGTGTTTCAGGGGGCGGCAATCAGCCCCAGCATTTT; cdr3_aa: CASSVSGGGNQPQHF
j_call: TRBJ2-1; cdr3_length: 15; v_call: TRBV11-2; clone_size: -; d_call: TRBD2; cdr3_nt: TGTGCCAGCAGCTTAGGGGGACTAGCGGGAGGTGAGCAGTTCTTC; cdr3_aa: CASSLGGLAGGEQFF
j_call: TRBJ2-5; cdr3_length: 15; v_call: TRBV6-5; clone_size: -; d_call: -; cdr3_nt: TGTGCCAGCAGTCTACGCCGGGACAACCAAGAGACCCAGTACTTC; cdr3_aa: CASSLRRDNQETQYF
j_call: TRBJ1-4; cdr3_length: 14; v_call: TRBV5-1; clone_size: -; d_call: -; cdr3_nt: TGCGCCAGCGCGGCACAGGTTCCTAATGAAAAACTGTTTTTT; cdr3_aa: CASAAQVPNEKLFF
j_call: TRBJ2-1; cdr3_length: 13; v_call: TRBV9; clone_size: -; d_call: TRBD2; cdr3_nt: TGTGCCAGCAGCCAAGGACTAGCGGGGTCTCAGTTCTTC; cdr3_aa: CASSQGLAGSQFF
j_call: TRBJ2-4; cdr3_length: 17; v_call: TRBV4-1; clone_size: -; d_call: TRBD1; cdr3_nt: TGCGCCAGCAGCCGACCCGGGACAGGTATCCCCAAAAACATTCAGTACTTC; cdr3_aa: CASSRPGTGIPKNIQYF
j_call: TRBJ1-6; cdr3_length: 14; v_call: TRBV6-5; clone_size: -; d_call: TRBD1; cdr3_nt: TGTGCCAGCAGTAACAGGGGGCGAGGTTCACCCCTCCACTTT; cdr3_aa: CASSNRGRGSPLHF
j_call: TRBJ1-6; cdr3_length: 16; v_call: TRBV28; clone_size: -; d_call: TRBD1; cdr3_nt: TGTGCCAGCAGCCGGTCCGGGACAGGGGGTAGTTCACCCCTCCACTTT; cdr3_aa: CASSRSGTGGSSPLHF
j_call: TRBJ2-7; cdr3_length: 14; v_call: TRBV6-1; clone_size: once; d_call: TRBD1; cdr3_nt: TGTGCCAGCAGTATACGGGACAGAGCATACGAGCAGTACTTC; cdr3_aa: CASSIRDRAYEQYF
j_call: TRBJ1-3; cdr3_length: 14; v_call: TRBV4-1; clone_size: -; d_call: TRBD1; cdr3_nt: TGCGCCAGCAGCTCCTGGACAGGGGGAAACACCATATATTTT; cdr3_aa: CASSSWTGGNTIYF
j_call: TRBJ2-5; cdr3_length: 12; v_call: TRBV30; clone_size: -; d_call: -; cdr3_nt: TGTGCCTGGAGACGGGATTTGGAGACCCAGTACTTC; cdr3_aa: CAWRRDLETQYF
j_call: TRBJ1-1; cdr3_length: 15; v_call: TRBV7-8; clone_size: -; d_call: -; cdr3_nt: TGTGCCAGCAGCTCGTGGGACACCAAGAACACTGAAGCTTTCTTT; cdr3_aa: CASSSWDTKNTEAFF
j_call: TRBJ2-5; cdr3_length: 16; v_call: TRBV28; clone_size: -; d_call: -; cdr3_nt: TGTGCCAGCAGTTTAGGTAGCGGAGCTGGGGAAGAGACCCAGTACTTC; cdr3_aa: CASSLGSGAGEETQYF
j_call: TRBJ2-5; cdr3_length: 12; v_call: TRBV6-5; clone_size: -; d_call: -; cdr3_nt: TGTGCCAGCAGCCAACAGGGAGAGACCCAGTACTTC; cdr3_aa: CASSQQGETQYF
j_call: TRBJ2-7; cdr3_length: 13; v_call: TRBV6-1; clone_size: -; d_call: TRBD2; cdr3_nt: TGTGCCAGCATACTAGCGGGAGACTCCGAGCAGTACTTC; cdr3_aa: CASILAGDSEQYF
j_call: TRBJ2-3; cdr3_length: 17; v_call: TRBV19; clone_size: -; d_call: TRBD2; cdr3_nt: TGTGCCAGTAGTACTCGACTAGCGGGGCCGGTCACAGATACGCAGTATTTT; cdr3_aa: CASSTRLAGPVTDTQYF
j_call: TRBJ2-7; cdr3_length: 14; v_call: TRBV21-1; clone_size: -; d_call: -; cdr3_nt: TGTGCCGGAATCGGACAGGGGGAGTACTACGAGCAGTACTTC; cdr3_aa: CAGIGQGEYYEQYF
j_call: TRBJ2-5; cdr3_length: 13; v_call: TRBV2; clone_size: -; d_call: -; cdr3_nt: TGTGCCAGCACCCGAGGGATCCAAGAGACCCAGTACTTC; cdr3_aa: CASTRGIQETQYF
j_call: TRBJ2-3; cdr3_length: 16; v_call: TRBV4-2; clone_size: -; d_call: TRBD2; cdr3_nt: TGTGCCAGCAGCCAAGACCTAGCGGGAGTGCCTTATACGCAGTATTTT; cdr3_aa: CASSQDLAGVPYTQYF
j_call: TRBJ2-3; cdr3_length: 16; v_call: TRBV25-1; clone_size: -; d_call: TRBD1; cdr3_nt: TGTGCCAGCAGTGACGCCACAGGGGTTCAGACAGATACGCAGTATTTT; cdr3_aa: CASSDATGVQTDTQYF